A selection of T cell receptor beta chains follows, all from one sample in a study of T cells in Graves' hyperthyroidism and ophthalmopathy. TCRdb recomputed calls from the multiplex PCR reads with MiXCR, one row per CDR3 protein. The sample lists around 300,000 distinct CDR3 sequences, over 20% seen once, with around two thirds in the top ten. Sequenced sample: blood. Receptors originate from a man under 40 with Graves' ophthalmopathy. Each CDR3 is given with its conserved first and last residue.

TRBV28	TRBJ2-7	CASSFGGTSSYEQYF
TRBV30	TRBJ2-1	CAWSVASGRGQFF
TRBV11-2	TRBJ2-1	CASSLDPSPRDEQFF
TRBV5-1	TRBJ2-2	CASSSTKTGITGELFF
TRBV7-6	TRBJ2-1	CASSPTSSTTYNEQFF
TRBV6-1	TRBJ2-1	CASRPGLGRGDNEQFF
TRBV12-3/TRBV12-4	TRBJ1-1	CASSGTGWTEAFF
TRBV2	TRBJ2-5	CASSASTSGRETQYF
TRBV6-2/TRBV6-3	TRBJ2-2	CASSQRQGGAPGELFF
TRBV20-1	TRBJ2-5	CSASGAARRYQETQYF
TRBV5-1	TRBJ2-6	CASSPGTRANVLTF
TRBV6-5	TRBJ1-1	CASSYSSRGATEAFF
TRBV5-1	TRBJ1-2	CASSSRTTNYGYTF
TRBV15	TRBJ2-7	CATSSDYEQYF
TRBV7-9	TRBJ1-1	CASSLGARRSDAFF
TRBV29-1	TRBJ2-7	CSVVRGVSSSYEQYF
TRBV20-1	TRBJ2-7	CSARDTALPSYEQYF
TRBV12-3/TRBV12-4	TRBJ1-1	CASIPRTGENTEAFF
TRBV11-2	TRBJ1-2	CASSNTVGGYTF
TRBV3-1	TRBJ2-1	CASGDGSTYNEQFF
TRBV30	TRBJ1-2	CASLTAGGYGYGYTF
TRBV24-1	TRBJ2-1	CATSDSAGVLFVEQFF
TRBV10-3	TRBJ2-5	CAISGGLAGAGGETQYF
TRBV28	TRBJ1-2	CASNLRGAIYGYTF
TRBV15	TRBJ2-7	CATGNGTVSYEQYF
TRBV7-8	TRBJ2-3	CASTPETDTQYF
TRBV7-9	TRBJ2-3	CASSSLRGRAGTSGRTSTDTQYF
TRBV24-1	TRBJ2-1	CATSDPTGNGKVNNEQFF
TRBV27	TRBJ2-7	CASSFFISSYEQYF
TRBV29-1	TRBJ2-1	CSVVPQSSYNEQFF
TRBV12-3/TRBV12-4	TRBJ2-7	CASSPSGRASYEQYF
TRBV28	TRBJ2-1	CASSSPRGAGESVYNEQFF
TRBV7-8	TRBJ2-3	CASSLVRVQDTQYF
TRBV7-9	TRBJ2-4	CASSSDRDLNIQYF
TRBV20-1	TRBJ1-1	CSAGGQGGTEAFF
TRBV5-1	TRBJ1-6	CASRDRVNSPLHF
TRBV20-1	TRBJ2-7	CSARAGVAGGIEQYF
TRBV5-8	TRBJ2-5	CASTMDYQETQYF
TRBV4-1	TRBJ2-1	CASSQPVAGLSNEQFF
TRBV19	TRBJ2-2	CASSKGLAGGPNTGELFF
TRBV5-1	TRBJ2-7	CASSFTTASYEQYF
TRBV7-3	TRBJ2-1	CASSPSLFAGDEQFF
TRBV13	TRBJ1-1	CASNLGGNTEAFF
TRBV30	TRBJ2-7	CAWRRGGEQYF
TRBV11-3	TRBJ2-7	CASVPGQSHYEQYF
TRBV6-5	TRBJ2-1	CASSYLSGSDEQFF
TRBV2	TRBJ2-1	CASTNGLAAYNEQFF
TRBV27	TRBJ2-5	CASSSGGTASYF
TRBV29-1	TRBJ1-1	CSATPGGRGFEAFF
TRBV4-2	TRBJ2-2	CASSGGGTGELFF
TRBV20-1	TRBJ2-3	CSARGSGTTDTQYF